These 24 T cell receptor beta chains were sequenced from one sample in a study of regulatory T cells in long-lasting Graves disease. The time point denotes: newly diagnosed GD, antithyroid drugs for less than 3 months. Generation of the TCR library employed RNA extracted from PBMCs. Libraries of TCR beta came from iRepertoire HTBI primers plus Arm-PCR of CDR3 regions. TCRdb reprocessed the multiplex PCR reads with MiXCR, giving one entry per CDR3 protein. The table lists over 350,000 distinct CDR3 sequences, about 14% of them singletons. These data were also filed under a second study, of T cells in Graves' hyperthyroidism and ophthalmopathy.

Sequenced material: peripheral blood mononuclear cells (PBMCs), taken at new diagnosis, from a patient treated with antithyroid drugs. Source of these receptors: a woman between 50 and 59 years old with Graves disease.

This clonotype was seen once. This may arise from a read error, as a much more abundant clone is one base away. The rearrangement joins TRBV29-1 to TRBJ2-7, with a weak D call TRBD1 (6 bases). The CDR3 runs to 13 residues. Germline CDR1 SQVTM, CDR2 ANQGSEA. Trimming removed 7 bases from V and 2 bases from J, with 15 bases in between. CDR3 nucleotide sequence: TGCAGCGCTGGCGGCAGGGGAGCCTACGAGCAGTACTTC. This translates into CSAGGRGAYEQYF.

This clonotype showed up many times. The chain couples TRBV30 to TRBJ2-2; D call uncertain. The CDR3 is 12 amino acids. Germline V CDR1 and CDR2: GTSNPN, SVGIG (reference sequence). V lost 2 bases and J lost 3, with 4 bases in between. The CDR3 DNA reads TGTGCCTGGAGTTATGACACCGGGGAGCTGTTTTTT. Protein: CAWSYDTGELFF.

There are many counts of this clonotype. The chain links TRBV28 to TRBJ2-7, with D possibly matching TRBD1 (6 bases). In germline, CDR1 is MDHEN, CDR2 SYDVKM. This CDR3 comprises 16 residues. The V gene lost 4 bases and the J gene lost 3 bases, with 19 bases spanning the gap. CDR3 protein: CASSSETGPYYYEQYF. CDR3 in DNA: TGTGCCAGCAGTTCAGAGACAGGTCCCTACTACTACGAGCAGTACTTC.

Points on this clonotype: This could be a read error, since a much larger clone is one nucleotide away. The rearrangement joins TRBV7-6 to TRBJ2-5, with 13 positions matching TRBD2. Germline loops: CDR1 SGHVS, CDR2 FNYEAQ. CDR3 length equals 20 residues. CDR3 region: CACSTESGLAGVPYQETQYF. The CDR3 DNA follows: TGTGCCTGCAGCACGGAGAGCGGACTAGCGGGAGTCCCGTACCAAGAGACCCAGTACTTC.

This clonotype was detected many times. This rearrangement joins TRBV28 to TRBJ2-2; 7 bases align to TRBD1. V shed 7 bases, J shed 2 bases, and the junction held 7 bases outside the gene matches. Germline lookup yields CDR1 MDHEN and CDR2 SYDVKM. The CDR3 is 15 amino acids. The CDR3 region is CASMTGTANTGELFF. The CDR3 DNA sequence: TGTGCCAGCATGACCGGGACAGCTAACACCGGGGAGCTGTTTTTT.

The chain carries TRBV28 and TRBJ2-3, with D possibly matching TRBD1 (6 bases). The CDR3 covers 14 residues. The ends were cut back, 8 bases at V and 2 bases at J, with 14 bases in the middle. From germline, CDR1 is MDHEN and CDR2 SYDVKM. The CDR3 reads CASGGQPITDTQYF. The DNA of the CDR3 is TGTGCCAGCGGGGGACAACCGATCACAGATACGCAGTATTTT.

This clonotype was observed many times. This chain uses TRBV20-1 with TRBJ1-1, with TRBD1 as a possible D gene (6 bases). The CDR3 sequence is 13 residues long. Deletions cut 6 bases from V and 0 bases from J, with 11 bases between. The germline CDR1 and CDR2 sequences are DFQATT and SNEGSKA (reference sequence). CDR3 loop: CSAPGQMNTEAFF. The CDR3 nucleotides are TGCAGTGCCCCAGGACAGATGAACACTGAAGCTTTCTTT.

This clonotype was seen many times. The CDR3 is CSASEQGAGYGYTF. CDR3 nucleotide sequence: TGCAGTGCTAGCGAACAGGGGGCCGGGTATGGCTACACCTTC. The chain employs TRBV20-1 and TRBJ1-2, with TRBD1 matching over 9 bases. Germline V gives CDR1 DFQATT, CDR2 SNEGSKA (reference sequence). The CDR3 totals 14 residues. After removal of 3 bases from V and 5 bases from J, the junction contained 7 bases not matched to a gene.

With regard to this clonotype: The junction shows a germline mismatch at one end, possibly a read error. CDR3 amino acids: CATQSGDNEQFF. For the CDR3, the DNA is TGTGCCACCCAATCGGGGGACAACGAGCAGTTCTTC. The gene calls are TRBV24-1 and TRBJ2-1; D may correspond to TRBD1 or TRBD2 (6 bases each). The CDR3 is 12 residues long. CDR1 and CDR2 (germline): KGHDR, SFDVKD.

This clonotype has only a few counts. The CDR3 loop reads CASSFYPADRPLLMNTEAFF. The CDR3 nucleotides read TGTGCCAGCAGCTTCTATCCCGCGGACAGGCCCTTGCTTATGAACACTGAAGCTTTCTTT. The chain is built from TRBV9 and TRBJ1-1; TRBD1 aligns across 7 bases. Germline V gives CDR1 SGDLS, CDR2 YYNGEE. V shed 4 bases, J shed 0 bases, and the junction held 21 bases outside the gene matches. This CDR3 is 20 amino acids long.

In its sample, this clonotype was seen many times. This sequence joins TRBV30 and TRBJ1-2; the match to TRBD1 covers 7 bases. Per germline, CDR1 GTSNPN and CDR2 SVGIG (reference sequence). The CDR3 has 15 residues. With V trimmed by 6 bases and J by 1 base, 11 bases remained unmatched. CDR3 residues: CACNSGQAFNYGYTF. The DNA for the CDR3 is TGTGCCTGCAACTCCGGACAGGCCTTTAACTATGGCTACACCTTC. Full variable domain (outside the CDR3, taken from reference TRBV30 and TRBJ1-2): SQTIHQWPATLVQPVGSPLSLECTVEGTSNPNLYWYRQAAGRGLQLLFYSVGIGQISSEVPQNLSASRPQDRQFILSSKKLLLSDSGFYLCACNSGQAFNYGYTFGSGTRLTVV.

This clonotype was seen ten or more times. The chain recombines TRBV6-2 or TRBV6-3 with TRBJ2-1; 8 nucleotides agree with TRBD2. J was trimmed by 3 bases and V by 9 bases; bases with no gene match: 4. The CDR3 runs to 13 residues. The V gene's germline CDR1 is MNHEY and CDR2 SVGEGT. CDR3 region: CASRTSYYNEQFF. Written as DNA, the CDR3 is TGTGCCAGTAGGACTAGCTACTACAATGAGCAGTTCTTC.

This clonotype showed up many times. This chain links TRBV6-5 with TRBJ2-2; D possibly corresponds to TRBD2 (6 bases). The CDR3 is made up of 15 amino acids. Germline assignment: CDR1 MNHEY and CDR2 SVGAGI. The V gene lost 2 bases and the J gene lost 3 bases, with 10 bases spanning the gap. CDR3 bases: TGTGCCAGCAGTTACCCCGGGAGTCACACCGGGGAGCTGTTTTTT. As protein: CASSYPGSHTGELFF.

This clonotype was counted at least ten times. This sequence joins TRBV11-2 and TRBJ2-1; TRBD2 matches at 8 bases. V was pared by 1 base and J by 4 bases, with 12 bases of the junction left unmatched. The length of the CDR3 is 18 residues. The germline V gene encodes CDR1 SGHAT and CDR2 FQNNGV. CDR3 sequence reads: CASSLVRSEREWYNEQFF. The CDR3 DNA follows: TGTGCCAGCAGCTTAGTCCGCTCTGAGCGGGAGTGGTACAATGAGCAGTTCTTC.

This clonotype was recorded once. Possible read error: a much larger clone is one base away. The J gene is TRBJ1-5, the V gene TRBV29-1; TRBD1 agrees at 7 bases. The DNA end is more similar to TRBJ2-3, so the J call may be wrong. From germline, CDR1 is SQVTM and CDR2 ANQGSEA. The CDR3 has 14 residues. The chain's CDR3 is CSVEGTGAGQPQYF. As DNA, the CDR3 is TGCAGCGTTGAGGGAACAGGGGCCGGGCAGCCCCAGTATTTT.

This clonotype was picked up a small number of times. This chain links TRBV5-1 with TRBJ2-1; D tentatively reads TRBD1 or TRBD2 (5 bases each). The germline V gene encodes CDR1 SGHRS and CDR2 YFSETQ. The V end lost 2 bases, the J end lost 7 bases, and 19 bases lay between the germline ends. This CDR3 has 16 residues. The CDR3 loop reads CASSFGTSFVLNEQFF. The DNA for the CDR3 is TGCGCCAGCAGCTTCGGGACGTCCTTCGTCTTGAATGAGCAGTTCTTC.

The chain couples TRBV6-9 to TRBJ2-7; D ambiguous. The V gene's germline CDR1 is MNHGY and CDR2 SVAAGI. V shed 3 bases and J shed 6 bases, with 12 bases lying between them. The CDR3 sequence is 13 residues long. The CDR3: CASSYSPSREQYF. The CDR3 nucleotides read TGTGCCAGCAGTTACTCCCCTTCTCGCGAGCAGTACTTC.

Notes on this clonotype: This may be a read error, as it is one base from a much larger clone. This chain joins TRBV28 and TRBJ1-1, with 7 bases identical to TRBD1. Trimming took 4 bases from V and 5 from J; bases not matched to a gene: 13. Per the germline V gene, CDR1 is MDHEN and CDR2 is SYDVKM. The length of the CDR3 is 16 residues. In DNA form, the CDR3 reads TGTGCCAGCAGTTCTTACCCGAGGGGGCTGAGGACTGAAGCTTTCTTT. This translates into CASSSYPRGLRTEAFF.

This clonotype was seen repeatedly, ten times or more. V gene TRBV3-1 combines with J gene TRBJ2-4, with D maybe TRBD1 (5 bases). V gave up 3 bases and J gave up 11 bases, with 11 bases separating them. From germline, CDR1 is LGHDT and CDR2 YNNKEL (reference sequence). This CDR3 has 12 residues. CDR3 bases: TGTGCCAGCAGCCATTCAGGACATTTTCAGTACTTC. This codes for CASSHSGHFQYF.

This clonotype was seen more than once but under ten times. The chain couples TRBV7-3 to TRBJ1-5; possibly TRBD1 for D (6 bases). Germline assignment: CDR1 SGHTA and CDR2 FQGTGA. Trimming removed 5 bases from V and 0 bases from J, with 17 bases in between. The CDR3 runs 17 residues. The CDR3 region has the DNA TGTGCCAGCAGCACTAGACTTGGGGGGCATAGCAATCAGCCCCAGCATTTT. Translated: CASSTRLGGHSNQPQHF. Filled out from reference TRBV7-3 and TRBJ1-5, the complete variable domain reads GAGVSQTPSNKVTEKGKYVELRCDPISGHTALYWYRQSLGQGPEFLIYFQGTGAADDSGLPNDRFFAVRPEGSVSTLKIQRTERGDSAVYLCASSTRLGGHSNQPQHFGDGTRLSIL.

This clonotype was detected ten times or more. V is TRBV10-3 and J is TRBJ2-7; D is possibly TRBD1 or TRBD2 (5 bases each). The CDR3 sequence is 12 residues long. The germline V and J ends were trimmed by 2 bases and 3 bases, with 5 bases remaining between them. Germline V gene lookup returns CDR1 ENHRY and CDR2 SYGVKD. The CDR3, as DNA: TGTGCCATCAGTGAGGGGGGCTACGAGCAGTACTTC. Residues: CAISEGGYEQYF.

The rearrangement uses TRBV25-1 and TRBJ2-1; TRBD2 agrees at 7 bases. Per the germline V gene, CDR1 is MGHDK and CDR2 is SYGVNS. The CDR3 is made up of 16 amino acids. With V trimmed by 0 bases and J by 5 bases, 7 bases remained unmatched. For the CDR3, the DNA is TGTGCCAGCAGTGAATATCAGTTCGCGGGAGACAATGAGCAGTTCTTC. Translation gives CASSEYQFAGDNEQFF.

This clonotype was observed a handful of times. This rearrangement joins TRBV5-1 to TRBJ2-3; perhaps TRBD2 as D (5 bases). The CDR3 has 15 residues. The V gene's germline CDR1 is SGHRS and CDR2 YFSETQ. Trimming shortened V by 2 bases and J by 7 bases, and 17 bases separated the two germline ends. For the CDR3, the DNA is TGCGCCAGCAGCTTCTTCGACCGGGATAGTAATACGCAGTATTTT. Amino acids: CASSFFDRDSNTQYF.

J is TRBJ2-1 and V is TRBV2; 11 bases align to TRBD2. Germline-derived CDR1 and CDR2 are SNHLY and FYNNEI. Trimming cost V 6 bases and J 7 bases; bases outside gene matches: 8. The CDR3 consists of 15 residues. The chain's CDR3 is CASRPSSGRPNEQFF. The CDR3 DNA reads TGTGCCAGCAGACCTTCTAGCGGGAGGCCGAATGAGCAGTTCTTC.